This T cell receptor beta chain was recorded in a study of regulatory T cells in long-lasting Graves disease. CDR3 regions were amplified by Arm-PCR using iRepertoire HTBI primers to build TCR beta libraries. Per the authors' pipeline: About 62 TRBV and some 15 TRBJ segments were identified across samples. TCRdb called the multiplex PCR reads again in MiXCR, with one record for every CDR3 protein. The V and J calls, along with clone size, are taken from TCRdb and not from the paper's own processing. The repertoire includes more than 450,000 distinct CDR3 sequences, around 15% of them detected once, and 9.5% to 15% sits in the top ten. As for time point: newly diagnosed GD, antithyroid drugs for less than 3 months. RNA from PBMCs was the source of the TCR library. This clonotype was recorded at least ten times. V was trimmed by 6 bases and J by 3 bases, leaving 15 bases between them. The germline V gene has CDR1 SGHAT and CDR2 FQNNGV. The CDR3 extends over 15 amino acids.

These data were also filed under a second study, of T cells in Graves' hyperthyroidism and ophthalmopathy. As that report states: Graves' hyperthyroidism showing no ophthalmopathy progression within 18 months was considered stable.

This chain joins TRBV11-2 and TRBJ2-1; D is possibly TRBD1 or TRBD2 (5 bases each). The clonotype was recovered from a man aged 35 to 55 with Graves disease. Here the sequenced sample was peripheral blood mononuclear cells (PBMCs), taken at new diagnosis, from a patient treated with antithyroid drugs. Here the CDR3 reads CASRASGRIYNEQFF. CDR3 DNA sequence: TGTGCCAGCAGGGCGTCGGGGCGAATCTACAATGAGCAGTTCTTC.